This T cell receptor (beta chain) was identified in a study of blood T cells in healthy people across ages. A J-beta primer mix and a sample-barcoded 5' primer were used in a second PCR of about 7 to 12 cycles. TCRdb itself ran the 5' RACE reads through MiXCR, one entry per CDR3 protein. The sample lists hundreds of thousands of distinct CDR3 sequences, approximately 24% seen once, with 3% in the top ten. This CDR3 contains 15 residues. Trimming took off 0 bases at V and 4 bases at J, with 11 bases between the two ends. Germline-derived CDR1 and CDR2 are SGDLS and YYNGEE. Separately, the same data were catalogued under a study of T cells of mothers and their children.

Sequenced material: blood. The receptor was isolated from a boy aged 5 to 17 in good health. The rearrangement uses TRBV9 and TRBJ2-1; D may be TRBD1 or TRBD2 (5 bases each). The CDR3: CASSVVGTSYNEQFF. CDR3 sequence (DNA): TGTGCCAGCAGCGTAGTAGGGACCTCTTACAATGAGCAGTTCTTC.